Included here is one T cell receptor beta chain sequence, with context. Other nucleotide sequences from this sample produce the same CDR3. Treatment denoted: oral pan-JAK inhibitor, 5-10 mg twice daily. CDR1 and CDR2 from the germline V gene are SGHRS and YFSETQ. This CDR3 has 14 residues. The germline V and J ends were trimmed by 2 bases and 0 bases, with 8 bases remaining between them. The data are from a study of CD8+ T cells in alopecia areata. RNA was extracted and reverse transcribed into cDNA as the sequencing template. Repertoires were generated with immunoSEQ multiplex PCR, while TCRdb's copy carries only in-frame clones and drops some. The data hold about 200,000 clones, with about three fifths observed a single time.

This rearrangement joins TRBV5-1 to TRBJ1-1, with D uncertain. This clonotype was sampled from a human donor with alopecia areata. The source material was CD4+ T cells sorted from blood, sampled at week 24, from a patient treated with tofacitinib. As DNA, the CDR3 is TGCGCCAGCAGCTTAGAATCAATGAACACTGAAGCTTTCTTT. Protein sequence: CASSLESMNTEAFF. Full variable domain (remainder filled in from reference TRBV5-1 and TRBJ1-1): KAGVTQTPRYLIKTRGQQVTLSCSPISGHRSVSWYQQTPGQGLQFLFEYFSETQRNKGNFPGRFSGRQFSNSRSEMNVSTLELGDSALYLCASSLESMNTEAFFGQGTRLTVV.